The present entry profiles one TCR beta chain with its context. The target of this receptor is not known. Base qualities are not provided; no much larger clone lies one nucleotide away. This sample stems from a study of T-cell memory formation after mild COVID-19 (dated by TCRdb to about 2021). About the full investigation: Most TCR sequence clusters were specific to one of the two donors. Longitudinal TCRalpha and TCRbeta repertoire sequencing tracked T-cell clones expanding and contracting after mild COVID-19 in a couple of donors. Two young, previously healthy adult volunteers, one female and one male, were included in the cohort. The research as a whole found: SARS-CoV-2 specificity was not confirmed for the second-wave clones peaking on day 37. Clones that contracted from day 15 to 85 showed balanced CD4/CD8 phenotypes, whereas a second wave of clones that expanded from day 15 to 37 leaned towards CD4+. The study covered only two mild cases, and larger cohorts including severe cases with pre-infection samples were considered necessary. Some responding clones were detected in pre-infection memory, suggesting pre-existing cross-reactive memory T cells joined the SARS-CoV-2 response. Contracting CD4+ clones appeared mostly in the CM and EM memory subsets, whereas CD8+ clones were enriched in EMRA.

Sequencing relied on an Illumina NovaSeq 6000. TCRalpha and TCRbeta cDNA libraries were built by 5'RACE with constant-segment primers, adding sample barcodes and unique molecular identifiers. Trizol reagent was used to extract RNA from every sample. Amplification of the libraries took two PCR steps, and the second step added a second sample barcode plus Illumina TruSeq adapters. Sequencing of the libraries was done on an Illumina NovaSeq, producing 2 x 150 bp paired-end reads. The study's processing was this. The reads were demultiplexed and collapsed into UMI-guided consensus sequences using migec v1.2.7. Using mixcr v2.1.11, UMI consensuses were aligned to TRA and TRB V and J templates and then assembled into clonotypes. Expanded or contracted clonotypes were those called significant by both edgeR and NoisET, with noise models trained on biological replicates. For edgeR calls, the thresholds were a false discovery rate-adjusted p below 0.01 and a log2 fold-change of 1. As an exploratory analysis of dynamics, PCA with hierarchical clustering was applied to max-normalized trajectories of the 1000 most abundant clonotypes. Separately sequenced CD4+ and CD8+ repertoires were used to assign the CD4 or CD8 phenotype of responding clones. Starting from the raw public reads, TCRdb applied fastp trimming at Q25, assembled clones with MiXCR and retained in-frame beta chains. Every CDR3 protein is listed once, alongside the most common genes and DNA of its rows. For this entry, the V and J calls and clone size follow TCRdb and not the study's own pipeline. This sample is represented by some 150,000 distinct CDR3 sequences; 20% to 25% of them were singletons. Together, the top ten hold approximately 25% of the sample.

PBMCs were isolated by Ficoll-Paque density gradient centrifugation. Unmatched junction bases come to 9, with V trimmed by 0 bases and J by 5 bases. The CDR3 runs 16 amino acids, cysteine and phenylalanine included. The only DNA kept is the CDR3, 48 bases in frame from the first base. The CDR1 and CDR2 encoded by the germline V gene are SGDLS and YYNGEE. The receptor chain draws on TRBV9 and TRBJ2-5; TRBD1 agrees with 8 junctional bases. Sequencing input: PBMCs or a T cell subset sorted from them (not recorded which). The sequence was obtained from an adult woman who had mild COVID-19 (a few samples of this study predate the infection). The sample titles of this study are shuffled in the database, so cell type and time point are left out; the donor was told from shared clones. For the CDR3, the sequence is CASSVGSQGARETQYF. The sequenced DNA: TGTGCCAGCAGCGTAGGGTCTCAGGGGGCACGGGAGACCCAGTACTTC.